This entry lists 22 T cell receptor beta chains sequenced from one sample in a study of blood T cell repertoires in COVID-19. TCRdb's copy holds only in-frame clones and misses some; the assay was immunoSEQ multiplex PCR. The sample consists of 30,000 to 35,000 clones, about 90% of them appearing once. The sequenced sample was peripheral blood. These receptors all stem from an older man with acute or convalescent COVID-19.

The gene calls are TRBV3-1 (or the pseudogene TRBV3-2) and TRBJ2-5; perhaps TRBD2 as D (5 bases). The V end lost 0 bases, the J end lost 5 bases, and 13 bases lay between the germline ends. Per the germline V gene, CDR1 is LGHDT and CDR2 is YNNKEL (reference sequence). This CDR3 region has 15 residues. The CDR3 loop is CASSQDRGWWETQYF. The CDR3 coding sequence is TGTGCCAGCAGCCAAGATCGCGGGTGGTGGGAGACCCAGTACTTC.

The chain recombines TRBV30 with TRBJ1-2; TRBD1 is a possible D gene (5 bases). The V and J ends lost 2 bases and 3 bases respectively, with 10 bases between them. Germline CDR1 GTSNPN, CDR2 SVGIG (reference sequence). The CDR3 consists of 13 residues. CDR3 protein: CAWSPGLDYGYTF. The CDR3 DNA sequence: TGTGCCTGGAGTCCAGGGTTAGACTATGGCTACACCTTC. Complete variable domain (other parts from reference TRBV30 and TRBJ1-2): SQTIHQWPATLVQPVGSPLSLECTVEGTSNPNLYWYRQAAGRGLQLLFYSVGIGQISSEVPQNLSASRPQDRQFILSSKKLLLSDSGFYLCAWSPGLDYGYTFGSGTRLTVV.

V and J are TRBV5-6 and TRBJ2-1, with TRBD2 matching 7 bases. Germline CDR1 reads SGHDT; CDR2 reads YYEEEE. The CDR3 sequence is 14 residues long. With V trimmed by 4 bases and J by 6 bases, 7 bases remained unmatched. CDR3 DNA: TGTGCCAGCAGCGCCGGGACGGGGGGCAATGAGCAGTTCTTC. Its protein product is CASSAGTGGNEQFF.

The chain carries TRBV19 and TRBJ1-1; 7 bases map to TRBD1. This CDR3 spans 14 amino acids. Germline loops: CDR1 LNHDA, CDR2 SQIVND (reference sequence). V was pared by 4 bases and J by 5 bases, with 7 bases of the junction left unmatched. CDR3 sequence reads: CASSTGTEVTEAFF. The CDR3 DNA reads TGTGCCAGTAGTACCGGGACAGAAGTTACTGAAGCTTTCTTT.

This chain connects TRBV3-1 (or the pseudogene TRBV3-2) to TRBJ2-3; 7 bases match TRBD2. V trimming: 1 base; J trimming: 1 base; junction bases outside the gene matches: 11. Germline CDR1 is LGHDT and CDR2 is YNNKEL (reference sequence). This CDR3 region has 18 residues. The CDR3 DNA is TGTGCCAGCAGCCAAGCCTACCGAACCCTAGCGGGCACAGATACGCAGTATTTT. Protein product: CASSQAYRTLAGTDTQYF.

This sequence joins TRBV11-3 and TRBJ2-5; 7 bases align to TRBD2. V trimming: 1 base; J trimming: 3 bases; junction bases outside the gene matches: 5. Looked up from germline, CDR1 is SGHNT and CDR2 is YENEEA. CDR3 size: 15 residues. In DNA, the CDR3 is TGTGCCAGCAGCTTAGGACTAGCAAGGGAAGAGACCCAGTACTTC. Amino acid sequence: CASSLGLAREETQYF.

The table lists this clone with a count of one. The chain uses TRBV7-8 and TRBJ2-7, with D possibly being TRBD1 (5 bases). The CDR3 extends over 17 amino acids. Per the germline V gene, CDR1 is SGHVS and CDR2 is FQNEAQ. V lost 5 bases to trimming and J lost 2 bases, with 22 bases between them. The CDR3 sequence is CASSTPAWTHKPYEQYF. The DNA of the CDR3 is TGTGCCAGCAGCACCCCGGCGTGGACACATAAGCCCTACGAGCAGTACTTC.

V and J are TRBV19 and TRBJ1-5, with D possibly being TRBD1 (5 bases). The CDR3 spans 15 residues. The germline gives CDR1 LNHDA, CDR2 SQIVND (reference sequence). The V gene lost 5 bases and the J gene lost 4 bases, with 15 bases spanning the gap. This chain's CDR3 is CASSHPGFRNQPQHF. DNA for the CDR3: TGTGCCAGTAGTCACCCAGGGTTTCGGAATCAGCCCCAGCATTTT.

The chain combines TRBV12-3 or TRBV12-4 with TRBJ1-5; the D is unclear. CDR3 length: 12 amino acids. The V and J ends lost 6 bases and 3 bases respectively, with 6 bases between them. The CDR3, as DNA: TGTGCCAGCAGGGTCTACAATCAGCCCCAGCATTTT. Translating gives CASRVYNQPQHF.

This clone was detected only a few times. The chain couples TRBV24-1 to TRBJ2-2; D possibly corresponds to TRBD1 (7 bases). Trimming cost V 3 bases and J 6 bases, with 13 bases left between them. Germline CDR1 is KGHDR and CDR2 is SFDVKD. This CDR3 comprises 15 residues. The CDR3 bases are TGTGCCACCAGTGATCCGCAGGGGGGAGCCGGGGAGCTGTTTTTT. As protein: CATSDPQGGAGELFF.

The chain joins TRBV2 to TRBJ2-7, with D possibly being TRBD2 (6 bases). The germline V gene has CDR1 SNHLY and CDR2 FYNNEI. Trimming cost V 9 bases and J 2 bases, with 20 bases left between them. The CDR3 length is 15 residues. DNA of the CDR3: TGTGCCAGTCAAAAGCGGGCAGGCCCCCCCTACGAGCAGTACTTC. This translates into CASQKRAGPPYEQYF. The variable domain in full, with the rest retrieved from reference TRBV2 and TRBJ2-7, is EPEVTQTPSHQVTQMGQEVILRCVPISNHLYFYWYRQILGQKVEFLVSFYNNEISEKSEIFDDQFSVERPDGSNFTLKIRSTKLEDSAMYFCASQKRAGPPYEQYFGPGTRLTVT.

The J gene is TRBJ2-1, the V gene TRBV6-5; D perhaps matches TRBD2 (5 bases). There are 10 residues in the CDR3. Trimming took 8 bases from V and 13 from J, leaving 12 bases between them. Germline loops: CDR1 MNHEY, CDR2 SVGAGI. DNA for the CDR3: TGTGCCAGCCTTCAGGCGGGCCAGTTCTTC. This sequence encodes CASLQAGQFF.

The chain is built from TRBV11-2 and TRBJ2-3; weak D call: TRBD1 (5 bases). The germline V and J ends were trimmed by 1 base and 6 bases, with 11 bases remaining between them. CDR1 and CDR2 (germline): SGHAT, FQNNGV. The CDR3 runs 14 residues. CDR3 in amino acids: CASSLVDSRDTQYF. The CDR3 DNA reads as TGTGCCAGCAGCTTAGTAGACAGCAGGGATACGCAGTATTTT. Combining the CDR3 with reference TRBV11-2 and TRBJ2-3 gives the whole variable domain EAGVAQSPRYKIIEKRQSVAFWCNPISGHATLYWYQQILGQGPKLLIQFQNNGVVDDSQLPKDRFSAERLKGVDSTLKIQPAKLEDSAVYLCASSLVDSRDTQYFGPGTRLTVL.

This chain connects TRBV5-1 to TRBJ1-1, with D hard to call. This CDR3 contains 14 residues. Germline CDR1 reads SGHRS; CDR2 reads YFSETQ. Trimming cost V 1 base and J 1 base, with 8 bases left between them. The CDR3 bases are TGCGCCAGCAGCTTGATCGCAGAGAACACTGAAGCTTTCTTT. It codes for CASSLIAENTEAFF.

This clone was recorded only once. V gene TRBV5-1 combines with J gene TRBJ2-3; no clear D gene. The CDR3 is made up of 14 amino acids. Trimming removed 0 bases at V and 5 bases at J, with 10 bases between. CDR1 and CDR2 from the germline V gene are SGHRS and YFSETQ. CDR3 region: CASSLGPAGDTQYF. The CDR3 nucleotides are TGCGCCAGCAGCTTGGGGCCTGCTGGAGATACGCAGTATTTT. The full variable domain, its missing parts supplied by reference TRBV5-1 and TRBJ2-3, is KAGVTQTPRYLIKTRGQQVTLSCSPISGHRSVSWYQQTPGQGLQFLFEYFSETQRNKGNFPGRFSGRQFSNSRSEMNVSTLELGDSALYLCASSLGPAGDTQYFGPGTRLTVL.

This sequence joins TRBV19 and TRBJ1-6; 8 bases are shared with TRBD1. The CDR3 has 18 residues. Germline V gives CDR1 LNHDA, CDR2 SQIVND (reference sequence). After removal of 4 bases from V and 4 bases from J, the junction contained 12 bases not matched to a gene. Here the CDR3 reads CASSTRDRSFQYNSPLHF. The CDR3 DNA follows: TGTGCCAGTAGTACCCGGGACAGGTCTTTCCAATATAATTCACCCCTCCACTTT.

DNA of the CDR3: TGTGCTGCAACCAAAGACGGGAATCGGGCAACTAATGAAAAACTGTTTTTT. Its translation: CAATKDGNRATNEKLFF. The genes are TRBV5-4 and TRBJ1-4; D is ambiguous. Germline V gives CDR1 SGHNT, CDR2 YYREEE (reference sequence). This CDR3 has 17 amino acids.

This clone appeared once. The rearrangement joins TRBV11-3 to TRBJ2-1; TRBD2 matches 7 bases. Germline V gene data show CDR1 as SGHNT and CDR2 as YENEEA. The CDR3 is made up of 15 amino acids. Losses at the gene ends were 0 bases for V and 3 bases for J; bases not matched to a gene: 2. This chain's CDR3 is CASSLDGGGYNEQFF. The CDR3 DNA is TGTGCCAGCAGCTTAGATGGCGGGGGCTACAATGAGCAGTTCTTC.

The V and J genes are TRBV7-8 and TRBJ2-1, with 10 nucleotides matching TRBD2. The junction had 7 bases not matched to a gene; V was cut back by 5 bases and J by 9 bases. This CDR3 is built from 14 residues. Germline lookup yields CDR1 SGHVS and CDR2 FQNEAQ. This chain's CDR3 is CASSRAGGPGEQFF. The CDR3 DNA sequence: TGTGCCAGCAGCCGAGCGGGGGGGCCTGGTGAGCAGTTCTTC.

This rearrangement joins TRBV3-1 (or the pseudogene TRBV3-2) to TRBJ2-3; the match to TRBD2 covers 10 bases. Germline V gene sequence: CDR1 LGHDT, CDR2 YNNKEL (reference sequence). V was clipped by 1 base and J by 5 bases; unmatched bases: 3. The CDR3 extends over 15 amino acids. In DNA, the CDR3 is TGTGCCAGCAGCCAAGCTAGCGGGGGTGTAGATACGCAGTATTTT. It translates to CASSQASGGVDTQYF.

V gene TRBV5-1 combines with J gene TRBJ2-7, with D possibly TRBD2 on 6 matching bases. CDR1 is SGHRS and CDR2 is YFSETQ in the germline V gene. Trimming shortened V by 1 base and J by 5 bases, and 16 bases separated the two germline ends. The CDR3 has 15 residues. The CDR3 region has the DNA TGCGCCAGCAGCTTGATGGCAGGGACGGGGGACGAGCAGTACTTC. It codes for CASSLMAGTGDEQYF.

This clone occurred once. The gene calls are TRBV7-8 and TRBJ2-7; TRBD1 aligns across 7 bases. Looked up from germline, CDR1 is SGHVS and CDR2 is FQNEAQ. This CDR3 is 16 amino acids long. The J segment lost 0 bases and the V segment lost 5 bases, leaving 10 bases of the junction unmatched. Written as DNA, the CDR3 is TGTGCCAGCAGCCAGATGGGTCGGGACAGCTCCTACGAGCAGTACTTC. Protein: CASSQMGRDSSYEQYF.